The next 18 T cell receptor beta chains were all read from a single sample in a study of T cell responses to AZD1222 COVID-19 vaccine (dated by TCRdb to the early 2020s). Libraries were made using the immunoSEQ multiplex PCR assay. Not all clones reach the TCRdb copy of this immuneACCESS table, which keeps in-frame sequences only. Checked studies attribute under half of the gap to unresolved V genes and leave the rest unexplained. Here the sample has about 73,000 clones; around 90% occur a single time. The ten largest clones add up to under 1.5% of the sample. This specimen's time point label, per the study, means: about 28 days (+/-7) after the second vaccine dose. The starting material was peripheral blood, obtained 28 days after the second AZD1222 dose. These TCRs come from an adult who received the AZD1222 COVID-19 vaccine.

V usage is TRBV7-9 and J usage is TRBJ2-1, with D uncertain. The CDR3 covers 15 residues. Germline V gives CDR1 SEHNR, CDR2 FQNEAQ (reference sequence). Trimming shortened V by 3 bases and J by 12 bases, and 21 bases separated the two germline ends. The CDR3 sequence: CASSLGDLYQKGQFF. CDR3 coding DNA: TGTGCCAGCAGCTTGGGCGACCTTTATCAGAAGGGGCAGTTCTTC.

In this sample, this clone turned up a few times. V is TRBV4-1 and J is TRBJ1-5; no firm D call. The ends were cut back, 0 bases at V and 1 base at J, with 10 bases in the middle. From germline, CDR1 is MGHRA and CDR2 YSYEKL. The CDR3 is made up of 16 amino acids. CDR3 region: CASSQDPGISNQPQHF. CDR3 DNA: TGCGCCAGCAGCCAAGATCCGGGGATAAGCAATCAGCCCCAGCATTTT.

The CDR3 coding sequence is TGTGCCAGCAGCCAAGATCGGGCAGTGGACAGTTTGAACACTGAAGCTTTCTTT. Encoded protein: CASSQDRAVDSLNTEAFF. The chain carries TRBV3-1 (or the pseudogene TRBV3-2) and TRBJ1-1, with D possibly matching TRBD1 (6 bases). Trimming stripped 0 bases from V and 0 bases from J, with 17 bases between. This CDR3 is 18 amino acids long. Germline CDR1 LGHDT, CDR2 YNNKEL (reference sequence).

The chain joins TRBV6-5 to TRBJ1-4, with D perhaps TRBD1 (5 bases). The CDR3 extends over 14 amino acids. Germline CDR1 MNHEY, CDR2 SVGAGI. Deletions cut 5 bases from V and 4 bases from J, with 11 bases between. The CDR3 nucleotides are TGTGCCAGCAGTCCTTCGGGACTTAATGAAAAACTGTTTTTT. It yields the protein CASSPSGLNEKLFF.

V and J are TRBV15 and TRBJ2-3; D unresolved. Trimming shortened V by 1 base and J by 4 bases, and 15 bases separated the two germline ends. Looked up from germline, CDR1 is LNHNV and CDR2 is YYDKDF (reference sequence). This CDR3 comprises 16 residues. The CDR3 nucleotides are TGTGCCACCAGCAGAGGGGGAAAGGGCGTCCCAGATACGCAGTATTTT. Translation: CATSRGGKGVPDTQYF.

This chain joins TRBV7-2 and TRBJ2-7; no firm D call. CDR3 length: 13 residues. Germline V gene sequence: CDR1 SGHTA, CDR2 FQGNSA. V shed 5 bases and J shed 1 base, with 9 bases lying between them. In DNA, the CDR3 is TGTGCCAGCAGCGCCGACGTATCCTACGAGCAGTACTTC. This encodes CASSADVSYEQYF.

The CDR3 sequence: CASSYVLEYEQYF. The CDR3 region has the DNA TGTGCCAGCAGTTACGTATTGGAATACGAGCAGTACTTC. The genes are TRBV6-2 or TRBV6-3 and TRBJ2-7; D gene unclear. The CDR3 covers 13 residues. V lost 2 bases, J lost 4 bases, and 9 bases lay in between. Germline V CDR1 and CDR2: MNHEY, SVGEGT.

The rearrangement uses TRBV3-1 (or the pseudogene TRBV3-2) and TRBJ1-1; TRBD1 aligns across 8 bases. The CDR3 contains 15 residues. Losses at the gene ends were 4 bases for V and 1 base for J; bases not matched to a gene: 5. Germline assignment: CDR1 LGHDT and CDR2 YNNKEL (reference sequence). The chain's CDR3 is CASSPRTGRNTEAFF. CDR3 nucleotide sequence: TGTGCCAGCAGCCCTCGGACAGGGAGGAACACTGAAGCTTTCTTT.

The CDR3 DNA reads as TGTGCCAGCTCCTCGGGACAGGGGGATTACAATGAGCAGTTCTTC. It specifies CASSSGQGDYNEQFF. The chain has TRBV18 and TRBJ2-1; 11 nucleotides match TRBD1. The V and J ends lost 6 bases and 4 bases, in that order; junction bases with no gene match: 5. CDR3 length: 15 residues. Germline values: CDR1 KGHSH, CDR2 LQKENI.

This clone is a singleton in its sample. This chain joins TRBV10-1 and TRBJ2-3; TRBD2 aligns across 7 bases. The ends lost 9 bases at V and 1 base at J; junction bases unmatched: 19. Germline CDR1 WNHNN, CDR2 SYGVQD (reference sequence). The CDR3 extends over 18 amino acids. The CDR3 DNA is TGCGCCAGAGGGGCAGGGCTAGCGGCCAGCCTTTGCACAGATACGCAGTATTTT. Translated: CARGAGLAASLCTDTQYF.

The CDR3 reads CASSLVQRLSSGANVLTF. DNA of the CDR3: TGTGCCAGCAGCTTGGTGCAGCGTCTAAGCTCTGGGGCCAACGTCCTGACTTTC. The genes are TRBV5-5 and TRBJ2-6; D is unresolved. This CDR3 spans 18 amino acids. Trimming removed 0 bases at V and 0 bases at J, with 13 bases between. The germline CDR1 and CDR2 sequences are SGHKS and YYEKEE (reference sequence).

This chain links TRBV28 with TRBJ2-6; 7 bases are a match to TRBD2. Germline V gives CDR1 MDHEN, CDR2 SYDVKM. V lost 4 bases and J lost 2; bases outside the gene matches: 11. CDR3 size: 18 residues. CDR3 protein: CASSSPGLTLTGANVLTF. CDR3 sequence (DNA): TGTGCCAGCAGTTCGCCGGGACTAACCCTCACTGGGGCCAACGTCCTGACTTTC. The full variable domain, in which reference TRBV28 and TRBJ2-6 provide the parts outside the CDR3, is DVKVTQSSRYLVKRTGEKVFLECVQDMDHENMFWYRQDPGLGLRLIYFSYDVKMKEKGDIPEGYSVSREKKERFSLILESASTNQTSMYLCASSSPGLTLTGANVLTFGAGSRLTVL.

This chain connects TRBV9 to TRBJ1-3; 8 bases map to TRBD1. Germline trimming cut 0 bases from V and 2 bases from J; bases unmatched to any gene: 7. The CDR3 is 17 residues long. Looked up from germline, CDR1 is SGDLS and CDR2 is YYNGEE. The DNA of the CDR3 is TGTGCCAGCAGCGTAGCCGACAGGGGTTTAGCTGGAAACACCATATATTTT. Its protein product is CASSVADRGLAGNTIYF.

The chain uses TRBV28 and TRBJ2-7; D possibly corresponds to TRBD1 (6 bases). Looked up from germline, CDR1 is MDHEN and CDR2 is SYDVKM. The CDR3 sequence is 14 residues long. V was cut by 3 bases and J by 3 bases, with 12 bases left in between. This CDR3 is CASSFIGQNYEQYF. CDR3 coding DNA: TGTGCCAGCAGTTTCATCGGACAGAACTACGAGCAGTACTTC.

The CDR3 here is CASSFRGTNYGYTF. The DNA for the CDR3 is TGTGCCAGCAGTTTCCGAGGAACTAACTATGGCTACACCTTC. The chain employs TRBV28 and TRBJ1-2; D call uncertain. Germline V gene sequence: CDR1 MDHEN, CDR2 SYDVKM. The CDR3 is made up of 14 amino acids. V was clipped by 3 bases and J by 0 bases, with 8 bases between them.

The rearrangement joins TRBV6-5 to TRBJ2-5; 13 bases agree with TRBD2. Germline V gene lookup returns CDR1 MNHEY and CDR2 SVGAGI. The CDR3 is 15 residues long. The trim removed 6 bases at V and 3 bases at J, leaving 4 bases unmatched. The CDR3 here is CASSRTSGGKETQYF. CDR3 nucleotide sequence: TGTGCCAGCAGCCGGACTAGCGGGGGAAAAGAGACCCAGTACTTC.

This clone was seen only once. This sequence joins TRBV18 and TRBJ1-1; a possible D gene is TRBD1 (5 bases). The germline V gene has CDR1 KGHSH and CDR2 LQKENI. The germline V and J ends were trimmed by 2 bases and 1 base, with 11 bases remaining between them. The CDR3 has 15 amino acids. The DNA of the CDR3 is TGTGCCAGCTCACCAGGCAGGGCTTCGAACACTGAAGCTTTCTTT. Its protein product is CASSPGRASNTEAFF.

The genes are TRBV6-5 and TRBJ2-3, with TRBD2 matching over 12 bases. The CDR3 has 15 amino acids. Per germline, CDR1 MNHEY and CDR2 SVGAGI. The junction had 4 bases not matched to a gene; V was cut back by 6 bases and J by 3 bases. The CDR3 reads CASRTTSGGTDTQYF. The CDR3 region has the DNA TGTGCCAGCAGAACCACTAGCGGGGGGACAGATACGCAGTATTTT.